A single sample is the source of the 20 T cell receptor beta chains below, sequenced in a study of T cell repertoires in cytomegalovirus infection. TCRdb used MiXCR to reprocess the reads, holding one entry per CDR3 protein. The data hold around 530,000 distinct CDR3 sequences, with around 27% observed a single time. Sequenced material: PBMCs. Receptors originate from a human donor in good health (CMV status not recorded). Some clones in this sample may be carry-over from other donors' samples.

This clonotype showed up many times. This chain joins TRBV6-5 and TRBJ1-3; D ambiguous. The ends were cut back, 0 bases at V and 0 bases at J, with 12 bases in the middle. The CDR3 extends over 17 amino acids. Germline values: CDR1 MNHEY, CDR2 SVGAGI. CDR3 sequence: CASSYSMSPDSGNTIYF. CDR3 sequence (DNA): TGTGCCAGCAGTTACTCGATGTCACCGGACTCTGGAAACACCATATATTTT.

This clonotype occurred many times. This chain connects TRBV7-2 to TRBJ2-7; D is perhaps TRBD1 (6 bases). In germline, CDR1 is SGHTA, CDR2 FQGNSA. V lost 4 bases and J 2 bases, leaving 18 bases between the germline ends. The CDR3 is made up of 16 amino acids. CDR3 nucleotides: TGTGCCAGCAGCTCAGGGGTGGGGGCAGGTACCTACGAGCAGTACTTC. Protein: CASSSGVGAGTYEQYF.

The rearrangement uses TRBV5-4 and TRBJ2-1; D is possibly TRBD1 (7 bases). Germline CDR1 reads SGHNT; CDR2 reads YYREEE (reference sequence). The CDR3 runs 17 residues. V lost 7 bases to trimming and J lost 1 base, with 21 bases between them. The CDR3 loop reads CASLPGGTAFSYNEQFF. Here the CDR3 DNA reads TGTGCCAGCCTACCAGGGGGGACAGCCTTTTCCTACAATGAGCAGTTCTTC.

This clonotype appeared a few times. The chain has TRBV7-9 and TRBJ2-7; D is perhaps TRBD1 (5 bases). Trimming took off 1 base at V and 4 bases at J, with 14 bases between the two ends. Germline CDR1 reads SEHNR; CDR2 reads FQNEAQ (reference sequence). The CDR3 is 15 amino acids. CDR3 coding DNA: TGTGCCAGCAGCTTAGTGACAGCTCCGGAGTACGAGCAGTACGTC. Its protein is CASSLVTAPEYEQYV.

This clonotype was observed once. This chain uses TRBV10-3 with TRBJ2-1; TRBD2 agrees at 11 bases. Unmatched junction bases numbered 15, after V lost 5 bases and J lost 6 bases. Per germline, CDR1 ENHRY and CDR2 SYGVKD. This CDR3 region has 18 residues. The CDR3 bases are TGTGCCATCAGTAGACTAGCGGGATTGACGGCCTCAGTCAATGAGCAGTTCTTC. Protein: CAISRLAGLTASVNEQFF.

Ten or more counts support this clonotype. At one end, the junction sequence differs from germline, possibly due to a read error. The V and J genes are TRBV7-7 and TRBJ2-5, with a weak D call TRBD1 (5 bases). The CDR3 is 14 residues long. CDR1 is SSHAT and CDR2 is FNYEAQ in the germline V gene (reference sequence). The CDR3 reads CASSRNQGAETQYF. The CDR3, as DNA: TGTGCTAGCAGCCGAAACCAGGGTGCGGAGACCCAGTACTTC.

The chain is built from TRBV30 and TRBJ1-2, with 7 bases aligning to TRBD1. The V gene's germline CDR1 is GTSNPN and CDR2 SVGIG (reference sequence). V was clipped by 3 bases and J by 3 bases; unmatched bases: 1. The CDR3 is 12 residues long. The CDR3 spells CAWRGQYYGYTF. In DNA, the CDR3 is TGTGCCTGGAGGGGACAGTACTATGGCTACACCTTC.

Turning to this clonotype: Sequence at one end of the junction differs from germline and may be a read error. This chain links TRBV4-1 with TRBJ2-3; 7 bases are a match to TRBD2. The germline CDR1 and CDR2 sequences are MGHRA and YSYEKL. CDR3 length equals 15 residues. The CDR3, as DNA: TGTGCCAGCAGGCCTCAAGCGGGAAGAGGGGATACGCAGTATTTT. Translating gives CASRPQAGRGDTQYF.

This clonotype has a handful of counts. This chain joins TRBV6-5 and TRBJ1-1; D might be TRBD1 (5 bases). Looked up from germline, CDR1 is MNHEY and CDR2 is SVGAGI. This CDR3 is 11 amino acids long. Trimming took off 9 bases at V and 7 bases at J, with 12 bases between the two ends. CDR3 bases: TGTGCCAGTAGGGGCACAATTGAAGCTTTCTTT. Protein sequence: CASRGTIEAFF.

The V gene is TRBV5-8, the J gene TRBJ2-7, with 14 bases that match TRBD2. Germline lookup yields CDR1 SGHTS and CDR2 YDEGEE. Germline trimming cut 6 bases from V and 6 bases from J; bases unmatched to any gene: 2. This CDR3 is 13 amino acids long. In nucleotides, the CDR3 is TGTGCCAGCACCGGACTAGCGGGAGGCGAGCAGTACTTC. Residues: CASTGLAGGEQYF.

This clonotype has ten or more counts. The genes are TRBV28 and TRBJ2-2; a weak D match, TRBD1 (6 bases). Germline V gene sequence: CDR1 MDHEN, CDR2 SYDVKM. V gave up 4 bases and J gave up 2 bases, with 11 bases separating them. The CDR3 runs to 15 residues. CDR3 residues: CASSSFRGNTGELFF. The CDR3 DNA reads TGTGCCAGCAGTTCCTTCAGGGGAAACACCGGGGAGCTGTTTTTT.

This clonotype was seen ten or more times. The chain is built from TRBV12-3 or TRBV12-4 and TRBJ2-7; 11 bases align to TRBD2. This CDR3 has 15 amino acids. Germline trimming cut 5 bases from V and 8 bases from J; bases unmatched to any gene: 11. CDR3 protein: CASSPRTSGSSKQYF. CDR3 DNA: TGTGCCAGCAGTCCCCGTACTAGCGGGAGTTCGAAGCAGTACTTC.

This clonotype was picked up a small number of times. The V and J genes are TRBV6-1 and TRBJ1-1; D is undetermined. V gave up 8 bases and J gave up 1 base, with 11 bases separating them. This CDR3 is built from 13 residues. The germline V gene encodes CDR1 MNHNS and CDR2 SASEGT. CDR3 amino acids: CASLGLWNTEAFF. As DNA, the CDR3 is TGTGCCAGCCTCGGCTTGTGGAACACTGAAGCTTTCTTT.

The chain couples TRBV5-4 to TRBJ2-7, with a tentative D call TRBD2 (5 bases). Trimming pared 1 base from V and 7 bases from J, leaving 12 bases between. Germline V gene data show CDR1 as SGHNT and CDR2 as YYREEE (reference sequence). This CDR3 contains 13 residues. The CDR3 is CASSLSGTGEQYV. In DNA, the CDR3 is TGTGCCAGCAGCTTGTCCGGAACGGGGGAGCAGTACGTC.

This clonotype was seen a handful of times. One junction end disagrees with the germline gene, perhaps due to a read error. CDR3 in amino acids: CSVRQGRGTETQYF. The CDR3 DNA sequence: TGCAGTGTTAGACAGGGGCGCGGGACGGAGACCCAGTACTTC. The V and J genes are TRBV20-1 and TRBJ2-5; TRBD1 matches 8 bases. The germline V gene encodes CDR1 DFQATT and CDR2 SNEGSKA (reference sequence). This CDR3 has 14 amino acids.

Of note for this clonotype: The junction shows a germline mismatch at one end, possibly a read error. The rearrangement links TRBV29-1 to TRBJ2-1, with unresolved D. The germline gives CDR1 SQVTM, CDR2 ANQGSEA. The CDR3 spans 8 residues. CDR3 sequence reads: CNGDEQCF. CDR3 coding DNA: TGCAACGGTGATGAGCAGTGCTTC.

The rearrangement links TRBV28 to TRBJ2-1, with D possibly being TRBD1 (7 bases). V lost 6 bases, J lost 6 bases, and 18 bases lay in between. CDR1 and CDR2 (germline): MDHEN, SYDVKM. The CDR3 is 15 residues long. CDR3 sequence (DNA): TGTGCCAGCAGAACCCCGGGGGCAGGGGGCAATGAGCAGTTCTTC. This encodes CASRTPGAGGNEQFF.

This clonotype was counted at least ten times. In nucleotides, the CDR3 is TGTGCCAGCAGCAGTATGGGGGTTACCACTGAAGCTTTCTTT. Translating it yields CASSSMGVTTEAFF. V and J are TRBV11-3 and TRBJ1-1; D is perhaps TRBD1 (5 bases). Germline-derived CDR1 and CDR2 are SGHNT and YENEEA. Trimming cost V 5 bases and J 4 bases, with 14 bases left between them. This CDR3 has 14 amino acids.

The chain recombines TRBV7-6 with TRBJ2-1; D might be TRBD2 (6 bases). Trimming cost V 5 bases and J 7 bases, with 18 bases left between them. Germline-derived CDR1 and CDR2 are SGHVS and FNYEAQ. This CDR3 has 15 amino acids. DNA for the CDR3: TGTGCCAGCAGCCCGGTGGGGGGACGGGGAAATGAGCAGTTCTTC. The encoded protein is CASSPVGGRGNEQFF.

As concerns this clonotype: One base away lies a much larger clone, so this may be a sequencing read error. The CDR3 does not close with the conserved phenylalanine or tryptophan, likely indicating a read error. The chain joins TRBV7-3 to TRBJ1-2; no firm D call. Germline CDR1 SGHTA, CDR2 FQGTGA. The CDR3 extends over 13 amino acids. Trimming cost V 2 bases and J 5 bases, with 9 bases left between them. As DNA, the CDR3 is TGTGCCAGCAGCTTAGAGAGTGGATATGGCTACACCCTC. As protein: CASSLESGYGYTL.